Below, 18 T cell receptor beta chains from the same sample are listed, as sequenced in a study of blood T cell repertoires in COVID-19 (dated by TCRdb to 2018 to 2020). To prepare the library, the immunoSEQ multiplex PCR assay was applied. Imported from immuneACCESS, the table was reduced by TCRdb to in-frame sequences with V and J called. These copies leave out some clones; in studies compared against another copy, an unresolved V gene accounts for under half, and the cause of the remainder is not known. Recorded for this sample are tens of thousands of clones; around 80% of them occurred a single time. The ten largest clonotypes hold 21% of the sample. What was sequenced was peripheral blood. The receptor set was obtained from a human donor in a cohort sampled during active COVID-19.

This clone appeared a single time. The chain employs TRBV2 and TRBJ1-3, with D uncertain. The length of the CDR3 is 16 residues. Germline loops: CDR1 SNHLY, CDR2 FYNNEI. V shed 8 bases and J shed 0 bases, with 17 bases lying between them. The CDR3: CASFSRQAISGNTIYF. In DNA form, the CDR3 reads TGTGCCAGCTTTAGTAGGCAGGCCATCTCTGGAAACACCATATATTTT.

The J gene is TRBJ1-1, the V gene TRBV19, with D possibly matching TRBD1 (6 bases). CDR1 and CDR2 (germline): LNHDA, SQIVND (reference sequence). V shed 6 bases and J shed 6 bases, with 17 bases lying between them. The CDR3 is 14 residues long. The CDR3 protein is CASRNYRGSPEAFF. The CDR3 nucleotides are TGTGCCAGTAGAAATTATAGGGGGTCCCCTGAAGCTTTCTTT. The full variable domain, rest sourced from reference TRBV19 and TRBJ1-1, is DGGITQSPKYLFRKEGQNVTLSCEQNLNHDAMYWYRQDPGQGLRLIYYSQIVNDFQKGDIAEGYSVSREKKESFPLTVTSAQKNPTAFYLCASRNYRGSPEAFFGQGTRLTVV.

Comment on this clone: The junction departs from germline at one end; a sequencing error may be responsible. The V and J genes are TRBV28 and TRBJ2-7; 8 nucleotides line up with TRBD1. The CDR3 covers 13 residues. CDR1 and CDR2 (germline): MDHEN, SYDVKM. In DNA, the CDR3 is TGTGCCAGCAGTTCCCAAAACCGACAGGGGCAACACTTC. Translated, it gives CASSSQNRQGQHF.

This clone was counted once. The chain joins TRBV9 to TRBJ2-1; 9 bases map to TRBD2. J lost 3 bases, V lost 4 bases, and 5 bases had no gene match. This CDR3 spans 15 amino acids. Germline V gene lookup returns CDR1 SGDLS and CDR2 YYNGEE. In DNA, the CDR3 is TGTGCCAGCAGCAGTAGCGGGGGAAACTACAATGAGCAGTTCTTC. Translation gives CASSSSGGNYNEQFF. Using reference TRBV9 and TRBJ2-1 for the parts outside the CDR3, the full variable domain is DSGVTQTPKHLITATGQRVTLRCSPRSGDLSVYWYQQSLDQGLQFLIQYYNGEERAKGNILERFSAQQFPDLHSELNLSSLELGDSALYFCASSSSGGNYNEQFFGPGTRLTVL.

This clone showed up just once. The chain has TRBV30 and TRBJ2-1; D uncertain. The CDR3 sequence is 14 residues long. Germline CDR1 is GTSNPN and CDR2 is SVGIG (reference sequence). V was cut by 3 bases and J by 5 bases, with 14 bases left in between. For the CDR3, the DNA is TGTGCCTGGAGGGCAATTAGCATCCACAATGAGCAGTTCTTC. Protein: CAWRAISIHNEQFF.

The chain employs TRBV2 and TRBJ2-7; tentative D call: TRBD1 (5 bases). Germline V lookup: CDR1 SNHLY, CDR2 FYNNEI. Trimming removed 3 bases at V and 1 base at J, with 13 bases between. The CDR3 is 15 residues long. DNA of the CDR3: TGTGCCAGCAGTGAGGCGGACACCGCTTCCTACGAGCAGTACTTC. Residues: CASSEADTASYEQYF.

As for this clone: The junction does not match germline at one end; this may be a read error. The V call is TRBV7-9, the J call TRBJ2-1; 7 positions match TRBD2. There are 15 residues in the CDR3. CDR1 is SEHNR and CDR2 is FQNEAQ in the germline V gene (reference sequence). Here the CDR3 DNA reads TGTGCCAGCAGTTTAGGGGAGGGGAAACACAATGAGCAGTTCTTC. It yields the protein CASSLGEGKHNEQFF.

The CDR3 region has the DNA TGTGCCAGCAGCTCGGGTGTCGTCGCGGGGGAGCTGTTTTTT. Translated: CASSSGVVAGELFF. The rearrangement links TRBV7-2 to TRBJ2-2; the D is unclear. CDR1 is SGHTA, CDR2 FQGNSA, per germline. The CDR3 length is 14 residues. Deletions cut 4 bases from V and 8 bases from J, with 14 bases between.

The chain has TRBV28 and TRBJ1-1; D not resolved. Trimming cost V 2 bases and J 1 base, with 8 bases left between them. Germline CDR1 MDHEN, CDR2 SYDVKM. The CDR3 is 14 residues long. This chain's CDR3 is CASSLPTRNTEAFF. CDR3 in DNA: TGTGCCAGCAGTTTACCCACTCGGAACACTGAAGCTTTCTTT. The full variable domain, completed using reference TRBV28 and TRBJ1-1, is DVKVTQSSRYLVKRTGEKVFLECVQDMDHENMFWYRQDPGLGLRLIYFSYDVKMKEKGDIPEGYSVSREKKERFSLILESASTNQTSMYLCASSLPTRNTEAFFGQGTRLTVV.

The gene calls are TRBV2 and TRBJ1-5; 9 bases agree with TRBD1. The CDR3 covers 15 residues. In germline, CDR1 is SNHLY, CDR2 FYNNEI. With V trimmed by 10 bases and J by 4 bases, 11 bases remained unmatched. For the CDR3, the DNA is TGTGCCACCACAACCGGGACAGGGAGAAATCAGCCCCAGCATTTT. As protein: CATTTGTGRNQPQHF. The variable domain in full, with the rest retrieved from reference TRBV2 and TRBJ1-5, is EPEVTQTPSHQVTQMGQEVILRCVPISNHLYFYWYRQILGQKVEFLVSFYNNEISEKSEIFDDQFSVERPDGSNFTLKIRSTKLEDSAMYFCATTTGTGRNQPQHFGDGTRLSIL.

V is TRBV14 and J is TRBJ1-2; possibly TRBD1 for D (5 bases). V lost 3 bases to trimming and J lost 3 bases, with 11 bases between them. This CDR3 has 14 amino acids. CDR1 and CDR2 from the germline V gene are SGHDN and FVKESK. CDR3 sequence: CASSQPGGYYGYTF. CDR3 DNA sequence: TGTGCCAGCAGCCAGCCGGGGGGTTACTATGGCTACACCTTC. The variable domain in full, completed from reference TRBV14 and TRBJ1-2, reads EAGVTQFPSHSVIEKGQTVTLRCDPISGHDNLYWYRRVMGKEIKFLLHFVKESKQDESGMPNNRFLAERTGGTYSTLKVQPAELEDSGVYFCASSQPGGYYGYTFGSGTRLTVV.

The chain recombines TRBV7-6 with TRBJ1-5; possible D gene TRBD1, 5 bases. CDR3 length: 15 amino acids. Trimming took off 5 bases at V and 8 bases at J, with 19 bases between the two ends. Germline V gene data show CDR1 as SGHVS and CDR2 as FNYEAQ. CDR3 in DNA: TGTGCCAGCAGCCCCCAAAGCGGGGGTATGGAGCCCCAGCATTTT. It specifies CASSPQSGGMEPQHF.

The V and J genes are TRBV11-2 and TRBJ2-7; TRBD1 aligns across 7 bases. Germline CDR1 reads SGHAT; CDR2 reads FQNNGV. The CDR3 runs 13 residues. After removal of 2 bases from V and 3 bases from J, the junction contained 1 base not matched to a gene. The CDR3 sequence: CASSLNRGYEQYF. CDR3 DNA: TGTGCCAGCAGCTTAAACAGGGGCTACGAGCAGTACTTC.

The chain combines TRBV19 with TRBJ1-5, with a possible D match to TRBD1 (5 bases). The germline CDR1 and CDR2 sequences are LNHDA and SQIVND (reference sequence). V lost 5 bases and J lost 7, with 18 bases in between. This CDR3 has 15 residues. The CDR3 loop is CASSPDGQGNQPQHF. The CDR3 DNA reads TGTGCCAGTAGTCCCGATGGGCAGGGTAACCAGCCCCAGCATTTT.

This clone has more than one count but fewer than ten. The chain recombines TRBV28 with TRBJ2-7, with 9 bases fitting TRBD1. This CDR3 comprises 14 residues. The V segment lost 5 bases and the J segment 5 bases; nucleotides outside the gene matches: 7. Germline V gene lookup returns CDR1 MDHEN and CDR2 SYDVKM. For the CDR3, the DNA is TGTGCCAGCAGTGGCGGGACAGGGCGGAACGAGCAGTACTTC. Residues: CASSGGTGRNEQYF.

The chain combines TRBV15 with TRBJ2-5, with TRBD2 as a possible D gene (5 bases). Per the germline V gene, CDR1 is LNHNV and CDR2 is YYDKDF (reference sequence). CDR3 size: 13 residues. The germline V and J ends were trimmed by 3 bases and 5 bases, with 10 bases remaining between them. This CDR3 reads CATSSSRGETQYF. CDR3 DNA: TGTGCCACCAGCAGTTCCAGAGGGGAGACCCAGTACTTC.

The rearrangement uses TRBV3-1 (or the pseudogene TRBV3-2) and TRBJ2-7; D gene uncertain. The CDR3 totals 12 residues. With 0 bases removed from V and 5 bases from J, the gap between germline ends came to 5 bases. In germline, CDR1 is LGHDT, CDR2 YNNKEL (reference sequence). This CDR3 is CASSQDSNEQYF. CDR3 nucleotide sequence: TGTGCCAGCAGCCAAGATAGCAACGAGCAGTACTTC.

V usage is TRBV3-1 (or the pseudogene TRBV3-2) and J usage is TRBJ2-3; unclear D gene. The CDR3 is 14 amino acids. CDR1 is LGHDT, CDR2 YNNKEL, per germline (reference sequence). The V end was cut by 4 bases, the J end by 2 bases, with 10 bases between. CDR3 in amino acids: CASSRAPTTDTQYF. DNA for the CDR3: TGTGCCAGCAGCCGAGCCCCCACCACAGATACGCAGTATTTT.